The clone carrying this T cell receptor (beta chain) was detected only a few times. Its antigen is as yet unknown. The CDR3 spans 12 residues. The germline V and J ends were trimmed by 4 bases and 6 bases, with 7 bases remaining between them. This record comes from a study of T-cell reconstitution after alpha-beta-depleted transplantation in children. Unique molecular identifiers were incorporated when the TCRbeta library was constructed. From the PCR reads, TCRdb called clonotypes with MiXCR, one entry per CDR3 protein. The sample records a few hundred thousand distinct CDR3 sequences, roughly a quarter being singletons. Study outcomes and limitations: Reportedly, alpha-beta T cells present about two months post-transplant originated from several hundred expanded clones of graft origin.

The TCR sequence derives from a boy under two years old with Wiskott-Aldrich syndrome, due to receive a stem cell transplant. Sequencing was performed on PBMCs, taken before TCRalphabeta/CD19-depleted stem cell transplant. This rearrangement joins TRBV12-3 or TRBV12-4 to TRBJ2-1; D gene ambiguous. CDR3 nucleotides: TGTGCCAGCAGTTCCCGGAGCAATGAGCAGTTCTTC. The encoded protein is CASSSRSNEQFF.